A single sample gave rise to the 13 T cell receptor beta chains below, sequenced in a study of blood T cell repertoires in COVID-19. The method was immunoSEQ multiplex PCR; TCRdb's version includes in-frame clones alone and lacks a portion of them. The profile shows 280,000 or so clones, roughly 85% of them singletons. Sequencing input: PBMCs or T cells enriched from blood (not recorded which). The receptors stem from a woman aged 45 to 65 who had recovered from COVID-19.

This clone was seen once. J is TRBJ2-2 and V is TRBV15, with D possibly TRBD1 on 6 matching bases. The germline CDR1 and CDR2 sequences are LNHNV and YYDKDF (reference sequence). The CDR3 runs to 17 residues. Trimming left V 5 bases short and J 0 bases short, with 16 bases between. The chain's CDR3 is CATSSRRGTTNTGELFF. Here the CDR3 DNA reads TGTGCCACCAGCTCACGTAGGGGGACGACGAACACCGGGGAGCTGTTTTTT.

The rearrangement uses TRBV7-8 and TRBJ2-7, with a weak D call TRBD1 (5 bases). This CDR3 region has 14 residues. The V end lost 1 base, the J end lost 3 bases, and 10 bases lay between the germline ends. Per germline, CDR1 SGHVS and CDR2 FQNEAQ. The CDR3 spells CASSLGGRNYEQYF. The CDR3 nucleotides read TGTGCCAGCAGCTTAGGGGGCAGAAACTACGAGCAGTACTTC.

This chain's CDR3 is CASSITGTGETQYF. The CDR3 coding sequence is TGTGCCAGTAGCATAACAGGGACAGGTGAGACCCAGTACTTC. The V and J genes are TRBV19 and TRBJ2-5; 8 bases agree with TRBD1. Germline V gene data show CDR1 as LNHDA and CDR2 as SQIVND (reference sequence). CDR3 length equals 14 residues. V dropped 6 bases and J dropped 5; count of bases not matched to a gene: 8.

In its sample, this clone was seen a few times. The chain recombines TRBV5-6 with TRBJ1-5; D not certain. The germline gives CDR1 SGHDT, CDR2 YYEEEE. The CDR3 extends over 15 amino acids. V was shortened by 2 bases and J by 2 bases, with 11 bases between the two germline ends. CDR3 sequence reads: CASSLSGLGNQPQHF. CDR3 in DNA: TGTGCCAGCAGCTTATCCGGGTTGGGCAATCAGCCCCAGCATTTT.

The chain links TRBV6-5 to TRBJ1-1; D not certain. Trimming removed 7 bases from V and 6 bases from J, with 15 bases in between. CDR3 length: 13 amino acids. Germline V gene lookup returns CDR1 MNHEY and CDR2 SVGAGI. CDR3 sequence: CASTLSGRPEAFF. DNA of the CDR3: TGTGCCAGCACTCTCTCAGGTAGGCCTGAAGCTTTCTTT.

This clone was counted between two and nine times. The CDR3 coding sequence is TGTGCCAGCAGCCAAGTGGGAGGGACACGGGTGGCCTATGGCTACACCTTC. Residues: CASSQVGGTRVAYGYTF. The chain recombines TRBV4-2 with TRBJ1-2; D is perhaps TRBD1 (6 bases). Germline V gene data show CDR1 as LGHNA and CDR2 as YNFKEQ. Trimming pared 1 base from V and 4 bases from J, leaving 19 bases between. The CDR3 totals 17 residues.

CDR3 in amino acids: CATGRGGMNTEAFF. The CDR3 DNA reads as TGTGCCACCGGGCGCGGGGGAATGAACACTGAAGCTTTCTTT. V and J are TRBV6-5 and TRBJ1-1; D is perhaps TRBD1 (5 bases). With 10 bases removed from V and 0 bases from J, the gap between germline ends came to 15 bases. The CDR3 is 14 residues long. The germline V gene encodes CDR1 MNHEY and CDR2 SVGAGI.

This clone has just one count. The V call is TRBV7-8, the J call TRBJ2-7; D might be TRBD2 (5 bases). CDR3 length: 13 amino acids. Germline V gives CDR1 SGHVS, CDR2 FQNEAQ. V lost 4 bases to trimming and J lost 6 bases, with 13 bases between them. The CDR3: CASSSDYPSEQYF. CDR3 sequence (DNA): TGTGCCAGCAGCTCCGACTACCCCTCCGAGCAGTACTTC. Complete variable domain (other parts from reference TRBV7-8 and TRBJ2-7): GAGVSQSPRYKVAKRGQDVALRCDPISGHVSLFWYQQALGQGPEFLTYFQNEAQLDKSGLPSDRFFAERPEGSVSTLKIQRTQQEDSAVYLCASSSDYPSEQYFGPGTRLTVT.

The CDR3 reads CASSYGGAGNYGYTF. In DNA, the CDR3 is TGTGCCAGCAGTTACGGGGGCGCGGGTAACTATGGCTACACCTTC. The J gene is TRBJ1-2, the V gene TRBV6-2 or TRBV6-3, with D tentatively TRBD1 (6 bases). This CDR3 has 15 amino acids. Germline CDR1 reads MNHEY; CDR2 reads SVGEGT. Trimming cost V 2 bases and J 1 base, with 11 bases left between them.

The CDR3 is CASSWGTGEDEKLFF. CDR3 nucleotides: TGCGCCAGCAGCTGGGGGACAGGGGAGGATGAAAAACTGTTTTTT. The chain joins TRBV5-1 to TRBJ1-4; 10 bases line up with TRBD1. Germline V gives CDR1 SGHRS, CDR2 YFSETQ. The V gene end was trimmed by 3 bases and the J gene end by 6 bases; junction bases not matched to a gene: 5. The CDR3 runs to 15 residues.

This chain connects TRBV4-1 to TRBJ1-3; D gene unclear. This CDR3 comprises 15 residues. Trimming removed 6 bases from V and 0 bases from J, with 12 bases in between. Germline CDR1 and CDR2: MGHRA and YSYEKL. CDR3 in amino acids: CASSRGPHSGNTIYF. CDR3 DNA: TGCGCCAGCAGTCGAGGCCCCCACTCTGGAAACACCATATATTTT.

The chain carries TRBV30 and TRBJ2-2, with 7 bases lining up with TRBD1. V was pared by 3 bases and J by 0 bases, with 1 base of the junction left unmatched. CDR1 GTSNPN and CDR2 SVGIG come from the germline V gene (reference sequence). The CDR3 spans 14 residues. The CDR3 loop reads CAWRGTANTGELFF. The CDR3, as DNA: TGTGCCTGGAGAGGGACAGCGAACACCGGGGAGCTGTTTTTT.

The chain uses TRBV4-2 and TRBJ2-5, with 13 bases lining up with TRBD2. The CDR3 totals 16 residues. V trimming: 4 bases; J trimming: 5 bases; junction bases outside the gene matches: 7. Germline CDR1 LGHNA, CDR2 YNFKEQ. The CDR3 coding sequence is TGTGCCAGCAGCCCGTTACTAGCGGGGGGGCCTGAGACCCAGTACTTC. Translating gives CASSPLLAGGPETQYF.